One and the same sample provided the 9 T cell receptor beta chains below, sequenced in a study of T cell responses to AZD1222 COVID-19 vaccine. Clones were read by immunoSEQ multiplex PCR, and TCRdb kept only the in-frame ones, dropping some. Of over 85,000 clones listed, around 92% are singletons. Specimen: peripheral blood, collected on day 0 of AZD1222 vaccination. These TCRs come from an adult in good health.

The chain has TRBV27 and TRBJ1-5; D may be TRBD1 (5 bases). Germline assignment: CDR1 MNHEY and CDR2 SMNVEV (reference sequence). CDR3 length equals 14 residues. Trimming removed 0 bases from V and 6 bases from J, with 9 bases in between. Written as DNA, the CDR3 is TGTGCCAGCAGTTTATCGGGGGGGGGTCAGCCCCAGCATTTT. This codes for CASSLSGGGQPQHF.

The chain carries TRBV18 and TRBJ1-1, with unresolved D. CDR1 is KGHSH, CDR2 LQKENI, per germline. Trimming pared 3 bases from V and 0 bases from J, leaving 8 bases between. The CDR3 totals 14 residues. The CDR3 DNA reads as TGTGCCAGCTCACCGAAAGGTTTGAACACTGAAGCTTTCTTT. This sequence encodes CASSPKGLNTEAFF. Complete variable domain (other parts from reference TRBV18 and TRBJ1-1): NAGVMQNPRHLVRRRGQEARLRCSPMKGHSHVYWYRQLPEEGLKFMVYLQKENIIDESGMPKERFSAEFPKEGPSILRIQQVVRGDSAAYFCASSPKGLNTEAFFGQGTRLTVV.

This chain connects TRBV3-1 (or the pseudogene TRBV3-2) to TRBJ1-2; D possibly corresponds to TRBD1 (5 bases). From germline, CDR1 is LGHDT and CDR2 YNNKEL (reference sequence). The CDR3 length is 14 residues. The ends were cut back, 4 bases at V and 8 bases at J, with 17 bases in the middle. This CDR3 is CASSRSMGGSGYTF. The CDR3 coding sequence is TGTGCCAGCAGCCGCTCTATGGGGGGAAGCGGCTACACCTTC.

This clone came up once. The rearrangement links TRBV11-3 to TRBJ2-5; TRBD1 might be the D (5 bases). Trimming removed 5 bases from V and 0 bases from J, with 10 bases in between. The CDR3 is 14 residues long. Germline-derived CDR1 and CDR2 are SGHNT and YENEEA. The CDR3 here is CASSPGQNQETQYF. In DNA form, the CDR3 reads TGTGCCAGCAGCCCCGGACAAAACCAAGAGACCCAGTACTTC.

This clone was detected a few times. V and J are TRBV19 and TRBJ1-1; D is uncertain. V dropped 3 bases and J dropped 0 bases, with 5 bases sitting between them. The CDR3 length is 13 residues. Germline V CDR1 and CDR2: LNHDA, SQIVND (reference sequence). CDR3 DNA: TGTGCCAGTAGTATTAGCATGAACACTGAAGCTTTCTTT. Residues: CASSISMNTEAFF.

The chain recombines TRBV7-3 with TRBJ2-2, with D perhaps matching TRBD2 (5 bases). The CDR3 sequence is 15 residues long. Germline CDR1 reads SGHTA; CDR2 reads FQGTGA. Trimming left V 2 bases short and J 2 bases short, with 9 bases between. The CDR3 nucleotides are TGTGCCAGCAGCTTATCGACTACAAACACCGGGGAGCTGTTTTTT. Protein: CASSLSTTNTGELFF.

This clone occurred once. The CDR3 DNA reads TGTGCCAGCAGTTACTCGGAGGGGCCCTTCGAGCAGTACTTC. Its protein is CASSYSEGPFEQYF. The chain carries TRBV6-5 and TRBJ2-7; D might be TRBD2 (6 bases). From germline, CDR1 is MNHEY and CDR2 SVGAGI. The V gene lost 0 bases and the J gene lost 6 bases, with 12 bases spanning the gap. The CDR3 contains 14 residues.

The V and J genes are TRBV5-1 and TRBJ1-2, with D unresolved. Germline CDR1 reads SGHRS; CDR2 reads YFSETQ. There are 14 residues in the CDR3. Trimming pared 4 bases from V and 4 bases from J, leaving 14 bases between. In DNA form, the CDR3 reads TGCGCCAGCAGCCCTGGGGAACCCTCCTATGGCTACACCTTC. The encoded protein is CASSPGEPSYGYTF. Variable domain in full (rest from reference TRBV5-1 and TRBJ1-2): KAGVTQTPRYLIKTRGQQVTLSCSPISGHRSVSWYQQTPGQGLQFLFEYFSETQRNKGNFPGRFSGRQFSNSRSEMNVSTLELGDSALYLCASSPGEPSYGYTFGSGTRLTVV.

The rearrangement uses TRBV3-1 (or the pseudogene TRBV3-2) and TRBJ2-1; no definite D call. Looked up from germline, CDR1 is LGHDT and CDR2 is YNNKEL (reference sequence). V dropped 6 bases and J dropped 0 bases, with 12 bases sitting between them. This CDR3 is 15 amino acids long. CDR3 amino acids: CASSGDGSSYNEQFF. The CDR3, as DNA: TGTGCCAGCAGTGGTGACGGCAGCTCCTACAATGAGCAGTTCTTC.